This TCR beta chain emerged from a study of response to subunit inactivated influenza vaccine. Findings of the study overall: Authors suggested few new T cells are recruited by each seasonal influenza vaccination.

One entry per CDR3 protein, called by TCRdb with MiXCR from the RT-PCR reads. The sample has some 520,000 distinct CDR3 sequences, 16% seen once. This clonotype occurred a few times. Its target is not known. The CDR3 has 14 amino acids. V lost 7 bases to trimming and J lost 5 bases, with 16 bases between them. In germline, CDR1 is SNHLY, CDR2 FYNNEI. The material was CD4+ T cells sorted from PBMCs, obtained about 24 months after vaccination. The receptor was derived from a man aged 50 to 69 who received an inactivated influenza vaccine. The rearrangement uses TRBV2 and TRBJ2-3; a possible D gene is TRBD1 (5 bases). CDR3 amino acids: CASKYRIPKDTQYF. CDR3 nucleotide sequence: TGTGCCAGCAAATACAGGATCCCTAAAGATACGCAGTATTTT.